This T cell receptor (beta chain) was sequenced during a study of beta chain features in type 1 diabetes. Whole-study results and caveats: TCRB CDR3 length was moderately but significantly reduced in all four CD4+ subsets of Type 1 diabetes patients. In these data, an HLA type influence on TCRB rearrangement remained unresolved. Any PCR bias toward short templates would affect both groups alike.

As every portion of the isolated RNA was reverse transcribed, the sequencing read expressed TCRB transcripts. Method: immunoSEQ multiplex PCR; TCRdb's copy keeps in-frame clones and lacks some. The profile shows approximately 730,000 clones, under 15% of them singletons. CD45RO/CCR7/CD25/CD127/CD95/CD27 staining was used to isolate CD4+ naive, central memory, regulatory and stem cell-like memory cells by sorting. Purity exceeding 98% was reached by all sorted populations. This clone came up a few times. Its antigen is unidentified. The same CDR3 arises from other DNA sequences in this sample as well. Germline CDR1 reads SNHLY; CDR2 reads FYNNEI. Trimming cost V 5 bases and J 2 bases; bases outside gene matches: 5. The CDR3 is 15 residues long.

Sequencing was done on a sample of naive CD4+ T cells from blood. The chain couples TRBV2 to TRBJ1-5, with TRBD1 matching over 8 bases. The clonotype originates from a man aged 18 to 30 with type 1 diabetes. CDR3 sequence: CASSLQGVGNQPQHF. The CDR3 DNA reads TGTGCCAGCAGTTTACAGGGGGTGGGCAATCAGCCCCAGCATTTT.